These T cell receptor beta chains were read from a single sample in a study of blood T cell repertoires in COVID-19. The table came from immunoSEQ multiplex PCR; TCRdb's copy has only in-frame clones and leaves some out. This table holds roughly 43,000 clones, 82% found once. Input material: peripheral blood. These receptors all stem from a woman aged 55-69 years with acute or convalescent COVID-19. Each CDR3 is given with its conserved first and last residue. The D gene is left open where the match is weak. Size is stated for part of the rows, as once, few or many counts, or as a class when the clone is expanded.

v_gene,d_gene,abundance,j_gene,CDR3aa,CDR3nt
TRBV4-1,.,.,TRBJ2-7,CASSQEGDSYEQYF,TGCGCCAGCAGCCAAGAAGGGGATTCCTACGAGCAGTACTTC
TRBV30,TRBD1,once,TRBJ1-3,CAWSRQGGAGNTIYF,TGTGCCTGGAGCAGGCAGGGGGGAGCTGGAAACACCATATATTTT
TRBV5-1,.,few,TRBJ1-6,CASRNSSSSYNSPLHF,TGCGCCAGCAGGAACTCTAGCAGCTCCTATAATTCACCCCTCCACTTT
TRBV7-9,.,.,TRBJ1-5,CASSLHLGVSNQPQHF,TGTGCCAGCAGCTTACATCTGGGAGTTAGCAATCAGCCCCAGCATTTT
TRBV6-5,.,.,TRBJ2-7,CASRVGAVYEQYF,TGTGCCAGCAGAGTGGGAGCGGTCTACGAGCAGTACTTC
TRBV9,.,.,TRBJ2-2,CASSGRGPSRNTGELFF,TGTGCCAGCAGCGGGAGAGGGCCTAGCAGGAACACCGGGGAGCTGTTTTTT
TRBV3-1/TRBV3-2,.,.,TRBJ1-1,CASSQDRNTEAFF,TGTGCCAGCAGCCAAGATCGGAACACTGAAGCTTTCTTT
TRBV12-3/TRBV12-4,.,.,TRBJ2-2,CASGETGELFF,TGTGCCAGCGGGGAGACCGGGGAGCTGTTTTTT
TRBV20-1,TRBD1,.,TRBJ1-2,CSARDRVTYGYTF,TGCAGTGCTCGTGACAGGGTAACGTATGGCTACACCTTC
TRBV11-2,TRBD1,few,TRBJ1-2,CASSLAGWTGLTKHYGYTF,TGTGCCAGCAGCTTGGCCGGTTGGACAGGGCTTACTAAGCACTATGGCTACACCTTC
TRBV5-5,.,.,TRBJ2-7,CASSFSGSSHLIYEQYF,TGTGCCAGCAGCTTCTCCGGGTCCTCACACCTTATCTACGAGCAGTACTTC
TRBV5-5,.,.,TRBJ2-2,CASSFEGGTGELFF,TGTGCCAGCAGCTTCGAAGGGGGCACCGGGGAGCTGTTTTTT
TRBV7-3,.,.,TRBJ2-1,CASSPDGGPNEQFF,TGTGCCAGCAGTCCCGACGGGGGTCCCAACGAGCAGTTCTTC
TRBV2,.,.,TRBJ1-2,CASTREEESGYTF,TGTGCCAGCACCCGAGAGGAGGAATCTGGCTACACCTTC
TRBV3-1/TRBV3-2,TRBD1,.,TRBJ1-4,CASSQRNRGRVEKLFF,TGTGCCAGCAGTCAACGGAACAGGGGGAGAGTTGAAAAACTGTTTTTT
TRBV6-1,.,few,TRBJ1-2,CASSEGRGYGYTF,TGTGCCAGCAGTGAGGGGAGGGGCTATGGCTACACCTTC
TRBV5-6,.,few,TRBJ1-1,CASRRTLTEAFF,TGTGCCAGCAGACGGACATTGACTGAAGCTTTCTTT
TRBV24-1,TRBD1,.,TRBJ2-2,CATSDTRQGRNTGELFF,TGTGCCACCAGTGACACTCGACAGGGAAGGAACACCGGGGAGCTGTTTTTT
TRBV12-2,.,.,TRBJ1-5,CASRLEMAGTSNQPQHF,TGTGCAAGTCGCTTAGAAATGGCGGGGACTTCCAATCAGCCCCAGCATTTT
TRBV7-2,TRBD1,.,TRBJ1-1,CASSSLGQMNTEAFF,TGTGCCAGCAGCTCGCTGGGACAGATGAACACTGAAGCTTTCTTT
TRBV19,TRBD1,.,TRBJ1-5,CASSIVTGAQPQHF,TGTGCCAGTAGTATAGTTACAGGGGCTCAGCCCCAGCATTTT
TRBV19,.,.,TRBJ2-7,CASSISHSSYEQYF,TGTGCCAGTAGTATTTCCCACAGCTCCTACGAGCAGTACTTC
TRBV14,.,.,TRBJ2-3,CASSQDLVRADTQYF,TGTGCCAGCAGCCAAGACCTTGTAAGAGCAGATACGCAGTATTTT
TRBV11-2,TRBD2,few,TRBJ2-7,CASSLVSGGYEQYF,TGTGCCAGCAGCTTAGTTAGCGGGGGGTACGAGCAGTACTTC
TRBV6-2/TRBV6-3,TRBD1,.,TRBJ1-5,CASSSRTGTSQPQHF,TGTGCCAGCAGTTCTCGGACAGGGACATCTCAGCCCCAGCATTTT
TRBV24-1,.,once,TRBJ1-2,CATSDRTEYGYTF,TGTGCCACCAGTGACCGGACAGAATATGGCTACACCTTC
TRBV6-2/TRBV6-3,.,few,TRBJ1-4,CASSSIEKLFF,TGTGCCAGCAGCTCTATCGAAAAACTGTTTTTT
TRBV11-2,.,.,TRBJ1-6,CASSLDLGGNSPLHF,TGTGCCAGCAGCTTAGATCTAGGTGGAAATTCACCCCTCCACTTT
TRBV5-1,TRBD1,.,TRBJ2-2,CASSSQGITGELFF,TGCGCCAGCAGCTCACAGGGGATCACCGGGGAGCTGTTTTTT
TRBV6-5,.,once,TRBJ1-5,CASSRTVYSNQPQHF,TGTGCCAGCAGCCGGACAGTGTATAGCAATCAGCCCCAGCATTTT
TRBV7-8,.,.,TRBJ1-2,CASSLSRVYGYTF,TGTGCCAGCAGCTTATCCCGGGTCTATGGCTACACCTTC
TRBV7-8,.,.,TRBJ1-2,CASSLDTVDNYGYTF,TGTGCCAGCAGCTTAGACACAGTCGATAACTATGGCTACACCTTC
TRBV4-1,.,.,TRBJ2-7,CASSQGPVGLTYEQYF,TGCGCCAGCAGCCAAGGTCCAGTGGGACTGACTTACGAGCAGTACTTC
TRBV11-2,.,.,TRBJ2-4,CASSPRRGGNIQYF,TGTGCCAGCAGCCCCCGGCGGGGCGGAAACATTCAGTACTTC
TRBV5-1,.,.,TRBJ1-4,CASTVVGGSEKLFF,TGCGCCAGCACGGTAGTAGGGGGTAGCGAAAAACTGTTTTTT
TRBV18,.,few,TRBJ1-6,CASSPAGPYNSPLHF,TGTGCCAGCTCACCAGCGGGGCCCTATAATTCACCCCTCCACTTT
TRBV7-9,.,few,TRBJ2-7,CASSSGLTGQYF,TGTGCCAGCAGCTCAGGACTCACCGGGCAGTACTTC
TRBV14,TRBD1,.,TRBJ1-2,CASSLFGQGYGYTF,TGTGCCAGCAGCCTGTTCGGACAGGGCTATGGCTACACCTTC
TRBV5-4,.,.,TRBJ2-1,CASSLGQNSYNEQFF,TGTGCCAGCAGCCTAGGACAGAATTCCTACAATGAGCAGTTCTTC
TRBV27,.,once,TRBJ1-5,CASRKQNNQPQHF,TGTGCCAGCAGGAAGCAAAACAATCAGCCCCAGCATTTT
TRBV27,.,.,TRBJ1-2,CASSLSQGYGYTF,TGTGCCAGCAGTTTATCGCAGGGATATGGCTACACCTTC
TRBV4-1,.,.,TRBJ2-2,CASSREDGGDTGELFF,TGCGCCAGCAGCCGAGAAGACGGAGGGGACACCGGGGAGCTGTTTTTT
TRBV4-2,TRBD2,.,TRBJ2-7,CASSLGLAREQYF,TGTGCCAGCAGCCTAGGACTAGCCCGCGAGCAGTACTTC
TRBV12-5,.,.,TRBJ2-7,CASGLVTRFPYEQYF,TGTGCTAGTGGTTTGGTAACGAGGTTTCCCTACGAGCAGTACTTC
TRBV24-1,.,.,TRBJ2-7,CATSLTDNSYEQYF,TGTGCCACCAGTCTCACCGACAACTCCTACGAGCAGTACTTC
TRBV7-2,.,.,TRBJ2-1,CASSLRGSSYNEQFF,TGTGCCAGCAGCTTAAGAGGCAGCTCCTACAATGAGCAGTTCTTC
TRBV13,TRBD2,.,TRBJ2-7,CASSLEGLGVAGGKTYEQYF,TGTGCCAGCAGCTTAGAAGGTTTGGGAGTAGCGGGGGGGAAAACCTACGAGCAGTACTTC